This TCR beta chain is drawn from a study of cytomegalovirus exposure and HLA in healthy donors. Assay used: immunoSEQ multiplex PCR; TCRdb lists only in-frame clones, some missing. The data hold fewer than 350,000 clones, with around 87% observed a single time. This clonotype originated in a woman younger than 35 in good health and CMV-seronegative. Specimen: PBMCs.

This CDR3 is CASSFWTSGRIGQNIQYF. As DNA, the CDR3 is TGTGCCAGCAGCTTTTGGACTAGCGGGAGGATTGGGCAAAACATTCAGTACTTC. The J gene is TRBJ2-4, the V gene TRBV7-2; 14 positions agree with TRBD2. Germline V CDR1 and CDR2: SGHTA, FQGNSA. This CDR3 comprises 18 residues. The J segment lost 5 bases and the V segment lost 3 bases, leaving 9 bases of the junction unmatched.